This T cell receptor (beta chain) was documented in a study of ipilimumab plus nivolumab after autologous stem cell transplantation. CDR1 MNHNS and CDR2 SASEGT come from the germline V gene. With 3 bases removed from V and 0 bases from J, the gap between germline ends came to 3 bases. The CDR3 totals 13 residues. The data were produced by immunoSEQ multiplex PCR, yet TCRdb's version contains in-frame clones alone and is incomplete. The repertoire has tens of thousands of clones, about 83% of them found once; the top ten carry more than 2%. The V call is TRBV6-1, the J call TRBJ2-4; D gene uncertain. Sequencing was performed on PBMCs, taken in a trial of ipilimumab plus nivolumab as post-transplant consolidation. The receptor was isolated from a male donor with diffuse large B-cell lymphoma. CDR3 in DNA: TGTGCCAGCAGTGACCTAGCCAAAAACATTCAGTACTTC. It specifies CASSDLAKNIQYF.